Below are 12 T cell receptor beta chains sequenced from a single sample in a study of blood T cell repertoires in COVID-19. Some clones are missing from TCRdb's copy, which holds only in-frame ones; the method was immunoSEQ multiplex PCR. The repertoire has around 120,000 clones, around nine tenths of them found once; the top ten carry around 3.6%. The sample taken for sequencing was peripheral blood. The receptors shown here come from a man aged 50 to 60 with active COVID-19.

The chain couples TRBV6-5 to TRBJ2-5, with TRBD1 identical over 9 bases. CDR1 and CDR2 (germline): MNHEY, SVGAGI. CDR3 length: 15 amino acids. After removal of 5 bases from V and 4 bases from J, the junction contained 8 bases not matched to a gene. This chain's CDR3 is CASSNGQGNRETQYF. The CDR3 nucleotides are TGTGCCAGCAGTAACGGACAGGGGAATAGAGAGACCCAGTACTTC.

The chain combines TRBV5-6 with TRBJ1-6; 8 bases align to TRBD1. Germline V gives CDR1 SGHDT, CDR2 YYEEEE. The CDR3 is made up of 15 amino acids. J was trimmed by 10 bases and V by 4 bases; bases with no gene match: 10. Written as DNA, the CDR3 is TGTGCCAGCAGCCCTATCGACAGGGGCCGATCACCCCTCCACTTT. This gives the protein CASSPIDRGRSPLHF.

The V gene is TRBV5-8, the J gene TRBJ1-1; D unresolved. Trimming stripped 0 bases from V and 8 bases from J, with 14 bases between. Germline CDR1 and CDR2: SGHTS and YDEGEE. The CDR3 sequence is 14 residues long. The CDR3 loop is CASSLAGSYGEAFF. As DNA, the CDR3 is TGTGCCAGCAGCTTGGCGGGATCTTACGGGGAAGCTTTCTTT.

V is TRBV4-2 and J is TRBJ1-1, with 7 nucleotides matching TRBD1. The CDR3 length is 14 residues. Germline CDR1 reads LGHNA; CDR2 reads YNFKEQ. V lost 2 bases, J lost 4 bases, and 4 bases stayed unmatched. CDR3 coding DNA: TGTGCCAGCAGCCAATCGACAGGGAGCACTGAAGCTTTCTTT. It yields the protein CASSQSTGSTEAFF.

The gene calls are TRBV10-2 and TRBJ2-4; 11 bases agree with TRBD1. Germline V CDR1 and CDR2: WSHSY, SAAADI. With V trimmed by 10 bases and J by 8 bases, 7 bases remained unmatched. The CDR3 is 13 amino acids. The CDR3 region is CATGQGAGDIQYF. For the CDR3, the DNA is TGCGCCACAGGACAGGGGGCGGGAGACATTCAGTACTTC.

In DNA, the CDR3 is TGTGCCAGCAGCTTTGTCGGTAGCGGGAGAAGGGGGGAGCTGTTTTTT. It yields the protein CASSFVGSGRRGELFF. J is TRBJ2-2 and V is TRBV11-3; TRBD2 agrees at 9 bases. Losses at the gene ends were 3 bases for V and 8 bases for J; bases not matched to a gene: 10. CDR1 and CDR2 (germline): SGHNT, YENEEA. The CDR3 totals 16 residues. Variable domain in full (rest from reference TRBV11-3 and TRBJ2-2): EAGVVQSPRYKIIEKKQPVAFWCNPISGHNTLYWYLQNLGQGPELLIRYENEEAVDDSQLPKDRFSAERLKGVDSTLKIQPAELGDSAVYLCASSFVGSGRRGELFFGEGSRLTVL.

This clone was recorded once. The V call is TRBV7-8, the J call TRBJ2-7; possibly TRBD1 for D (6 bases). Germline CDR1 SGHVS, CDR2 FQNEAQ. This CDR3 region has 14 residues. V was trimmed by 6 bases and J by 3 bases, leaving 15 bases between them. CDR3 amino acids: CASSSRDKGYEQYF. CDR3 bases: TGTGCCAGCAGTTCCCGGGACAAGGGCTACGAGCAGTACTTC.

V is TRBV4-2 and J is TRBJ2-3; 11 bases line up with TRBD2. Unmatched junction bases numbered 7, after V lost 4 bases and J lost 4 bases. The CDR3 spans 16 residues. Germline V CDR1 and CDR2: LGHNA, YNFKEQ. CDR3 nucleotides: TGTGCCAGCAGCCTACCCCTAGCGGGAGGCCCAGATACGCAGTATTTT. Its translation is CASSLPLAGGPDTQYF.

The rearrangement links TRBV4-1 to TRBJ2-2; TRBD2 matches 7 bases. This CDR3 is 16 amino acids long. Germline lookup yields CDR1 MGHRA and CDR2 YSYEKL. Trimming at V came to 4 bases and at J to 0 bases, leaving 5 bases not matched to a gene. The CDR3 here is CASSRGRGANTGELFF. CDR3 nucleotides: TGCGCCAGCAGCCGCGGTCGGGGGGCGAACACCGGGGAGCTGTTTTTT.

V is TRBV4-1 and J is TRBJ2-1; 13 bases align to TRBD2. V lost 2 bases to trimming and J lost 0 bases; unmatched junction nucleotides: 10. Germline CDR1 reads MGHRA; CDR2 reads YSYEKL. The CDR3 totals 20 residues. The CDR3 protein is CASSQRLAGGLYSSYNEQFF. The CDR3 nucleotides read TGCGCCAGCAGCCAAAGACTAGCGGGGGGCCTCTATAGCTCCTACAATGAGCAGTTCTTC.

The V and J genes are TRBV4-1 and TRBJ2-5, with 9 bases matching TRBD2. V lost 0 bases to trimming and J lost 1 base; unmatched junction nucleotides: 9. CDR3 size: 18 residues. Per the germline V gene, CDR1 is MGHRA and CDR2 is YSYEKL. The CDR3 loop reads CASSQDLTLAGGQETQYF. CDR3 sequence (DNA): TGCGCCAGCAGCCAAGATCTAACACTAGCGGGTGGCCAAGAGACCCAGTACTTC.

CDR3 loop: CATSRDLGNQPQHF. CDR3 in DNA: TGTGCCACCAGCAGAGATCTTGGCAATCAGCCCCAGCATTTT. The rearrangement links TRBV15 to TRBJ1-5, with unresolved D. The V end was cut by 0 bases, the J end by 2 bases, with 5 bases between. The length of the CDR3 is 14 residues. In germline, CDR1 is LNHNV, CDR2 YYDKDF (reference sequence). Using reference TRBV15 and TRBJ1-5 for the parts outside the CDR3, the full variable domain is DAMVIQNPRYQVTQFGKPVTLSCSQTLNHNVMYWYQQKSSQAPKLLFHYYDKDFNNEADTPDNFQSRRPNTSFCFLDIRSPGLGDTAMYLCATSRDLGNQPQHFGDGTRLSIL.